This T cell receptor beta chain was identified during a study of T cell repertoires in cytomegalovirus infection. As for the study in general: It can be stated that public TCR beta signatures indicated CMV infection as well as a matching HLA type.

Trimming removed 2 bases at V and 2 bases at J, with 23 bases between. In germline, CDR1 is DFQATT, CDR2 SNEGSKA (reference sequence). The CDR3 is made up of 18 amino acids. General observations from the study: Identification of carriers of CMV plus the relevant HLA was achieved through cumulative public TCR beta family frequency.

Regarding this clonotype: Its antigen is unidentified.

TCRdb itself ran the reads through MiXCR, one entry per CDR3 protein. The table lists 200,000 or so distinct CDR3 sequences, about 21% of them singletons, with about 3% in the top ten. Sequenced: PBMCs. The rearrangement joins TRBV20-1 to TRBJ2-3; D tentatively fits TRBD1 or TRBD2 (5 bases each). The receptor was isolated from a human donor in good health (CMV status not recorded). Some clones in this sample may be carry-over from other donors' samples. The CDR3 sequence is CSARWYGAIGSNTDTQYF. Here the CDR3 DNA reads TGCAGTGCTAGATGGTACGGGGCGATAGGATCAAACACAGATACGCAGTATTTT.